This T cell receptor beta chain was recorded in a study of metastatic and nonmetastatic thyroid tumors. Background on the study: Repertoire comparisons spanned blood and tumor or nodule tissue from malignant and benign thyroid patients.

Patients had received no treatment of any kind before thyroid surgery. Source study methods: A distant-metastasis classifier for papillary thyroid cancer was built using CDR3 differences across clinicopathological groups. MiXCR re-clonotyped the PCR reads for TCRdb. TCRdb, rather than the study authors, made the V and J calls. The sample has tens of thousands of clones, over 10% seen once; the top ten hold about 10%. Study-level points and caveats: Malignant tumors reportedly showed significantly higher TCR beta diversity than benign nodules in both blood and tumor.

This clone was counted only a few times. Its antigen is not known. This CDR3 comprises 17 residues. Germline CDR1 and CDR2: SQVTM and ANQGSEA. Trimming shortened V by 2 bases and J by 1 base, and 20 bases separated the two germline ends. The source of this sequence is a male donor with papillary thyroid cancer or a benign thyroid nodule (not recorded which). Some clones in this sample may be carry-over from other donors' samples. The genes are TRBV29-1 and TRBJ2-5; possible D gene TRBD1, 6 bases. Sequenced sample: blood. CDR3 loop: CSVESRAAGTSQETQYF. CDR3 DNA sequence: TGCAGCGTTGAATCACGAGCCGCCGGGACAAGCCAAGAGACCCAGTACTTC.